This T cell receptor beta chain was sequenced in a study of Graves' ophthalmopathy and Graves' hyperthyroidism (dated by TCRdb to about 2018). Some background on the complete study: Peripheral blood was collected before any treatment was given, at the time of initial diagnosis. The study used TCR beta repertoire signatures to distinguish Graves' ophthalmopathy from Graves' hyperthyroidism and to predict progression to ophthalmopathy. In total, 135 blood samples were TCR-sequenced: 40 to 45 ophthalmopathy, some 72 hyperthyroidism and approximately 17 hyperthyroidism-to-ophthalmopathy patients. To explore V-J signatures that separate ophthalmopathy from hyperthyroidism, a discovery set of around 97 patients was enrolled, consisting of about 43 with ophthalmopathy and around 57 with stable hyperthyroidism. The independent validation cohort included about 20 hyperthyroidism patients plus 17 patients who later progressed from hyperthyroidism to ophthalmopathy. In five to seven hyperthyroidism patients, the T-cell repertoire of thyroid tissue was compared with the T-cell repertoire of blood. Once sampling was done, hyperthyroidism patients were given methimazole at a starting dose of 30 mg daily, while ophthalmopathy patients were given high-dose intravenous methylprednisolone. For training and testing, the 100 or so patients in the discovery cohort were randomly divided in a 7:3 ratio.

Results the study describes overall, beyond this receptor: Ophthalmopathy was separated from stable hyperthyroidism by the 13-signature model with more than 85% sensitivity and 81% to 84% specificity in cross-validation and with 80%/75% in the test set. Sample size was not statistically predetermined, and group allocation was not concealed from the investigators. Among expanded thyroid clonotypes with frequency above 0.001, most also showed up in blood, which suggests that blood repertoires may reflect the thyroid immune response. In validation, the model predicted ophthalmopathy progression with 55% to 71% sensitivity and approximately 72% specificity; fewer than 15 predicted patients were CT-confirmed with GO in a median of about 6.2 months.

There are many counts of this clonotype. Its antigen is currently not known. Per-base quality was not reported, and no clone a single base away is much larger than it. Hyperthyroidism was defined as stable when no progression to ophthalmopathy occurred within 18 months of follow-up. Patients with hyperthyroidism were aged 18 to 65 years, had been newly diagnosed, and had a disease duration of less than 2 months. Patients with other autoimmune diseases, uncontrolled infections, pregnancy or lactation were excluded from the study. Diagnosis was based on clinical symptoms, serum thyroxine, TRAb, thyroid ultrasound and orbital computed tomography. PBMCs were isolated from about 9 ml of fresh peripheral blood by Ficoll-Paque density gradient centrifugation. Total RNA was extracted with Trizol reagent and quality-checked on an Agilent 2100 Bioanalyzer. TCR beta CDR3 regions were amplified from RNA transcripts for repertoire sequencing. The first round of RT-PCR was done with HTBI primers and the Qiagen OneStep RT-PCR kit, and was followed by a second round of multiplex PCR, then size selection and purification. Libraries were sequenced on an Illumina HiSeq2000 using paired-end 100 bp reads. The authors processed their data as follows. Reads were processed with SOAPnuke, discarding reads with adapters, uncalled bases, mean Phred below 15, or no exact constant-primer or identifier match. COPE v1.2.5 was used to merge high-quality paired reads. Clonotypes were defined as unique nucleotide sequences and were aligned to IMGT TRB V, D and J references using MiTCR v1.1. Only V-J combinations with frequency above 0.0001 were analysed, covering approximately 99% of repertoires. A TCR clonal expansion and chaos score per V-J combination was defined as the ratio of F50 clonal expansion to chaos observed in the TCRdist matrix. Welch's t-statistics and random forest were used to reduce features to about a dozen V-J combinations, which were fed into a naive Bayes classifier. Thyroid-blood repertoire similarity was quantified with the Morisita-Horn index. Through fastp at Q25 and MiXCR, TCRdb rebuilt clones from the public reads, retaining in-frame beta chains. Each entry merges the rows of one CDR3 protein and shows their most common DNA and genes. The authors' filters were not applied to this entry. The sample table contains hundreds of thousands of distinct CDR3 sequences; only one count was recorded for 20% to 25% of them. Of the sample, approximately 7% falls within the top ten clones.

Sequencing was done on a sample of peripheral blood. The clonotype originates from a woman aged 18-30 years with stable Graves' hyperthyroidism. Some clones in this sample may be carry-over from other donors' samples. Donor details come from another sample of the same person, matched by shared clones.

The CDR3 reads as follows: CASSLIRPGRTTEAFF. The sequence in DNA is TGTGCCAGCAGCTTAATCCGGCCGGGTAGAACAACTGAAGCTTTCTTT. The chain is made from TRBV7-8 and TRBJ1-1; the D segment cannot be called with confidence. The CDR3 starts with the cysteine, ends with the phenylalanine, and has 16 residues. Only CDR3 DNA is held: 48 bases, read in frame from base 1. V loses 2 bases of germline sequence and J loses 5 bases, and the interval between the two ends is 18 bases. From the germline V gene, CDR1 is SGHVS and CDR2 is FQNEAQ.